This T cell receptor (beta chain) stems from a study of T cells in Graves' hyperthyroidism and ophthalmopathy (dated by TCRdb to the late 2010s). Concerning the study at large: To identify distinguishing TCR V-J signatures, a discovery cohort of about 100 patients was used, comprising some 45 with Graves' ophthalmopathy and 57 with stable Graves' hyperthyroidism. Whether ophthalmopathy could be predicted prospectively was tested in an independent validation cohort made up of roughly 19 hyperthyroidism patients plus 17 patients who later progressed to ophthalmopathy. For training and testing, the 100 or so patients in the discovery cohort were randomly divided in a 7:3 ratio. The study also compared thyroid tissue and blood T-cell repertoires from several Graves' hyperthyroidism patients. Once sampling was done, hyperthyroidism patients were given methimazole at a starting dose of 30 mg daily, whereas ophthalmopathy patients were given high-dose intravenous methylprednisolone. The paper describes TCR Vbeta CDR3 sequencing of some 130 peripheral blood samples, made up of some 42 ophthalmopathy patients, approximately 76 hyperthyroidism patients and some 17 progressor patients.

The germline V gene (reference sequence) provides CDR1 SEHNR and CDR2 FQNEAQ. The CDR3 runs 14 amino acids, cysteine and phenylalanine included. Just CDR3 DNA is preserved here, 42 bases in frame from base 1. In its sample, this clonotype was seen many times. This receptor's antigen is unknown. At one end the junction does not follow the germline gene, possibly because of a read error. Results the study describes overall, beyond this receptor: Most expanded thyroid clonotypes (frequency above 0.001) were also detected in blood, a finding suggesting that blood repertoires may reflect thyroid immune responses. In validation, the model predicted progression to ophthalmopathy with approximately 69% sensitivity and around 72% specificity, a median of about six months before onset. No statistical method was used to fix the sample size in advance, and group allocation was not hidden from the investigators. In cross-validation, a model built on a 13 V-J signature told ophthalmopathy apart from stable hyperthyroidism with less than 90% sensitivity and 81% to 82% specificity, and in testing the same model reached 80%/75%.

TCR beta CDR3 regions were amplified from RNA transcripts. The first round of RT-PCR for the TCR CDR3 was performed with the HTBI primer set and the Qiagen OneStep RT-PCR kit. The libraries were constructed in a second round of multiplex PCR and then size-selected and purified. The libraries were sequenced on an Illumina HiSeq2000 using paired-end 100 bp reads. The original methods were these. SOAPnuke was used to process the raw data, with reads discarded if the reads contained adapters or uncalled bases, had a mean Phred below 15, or lacked an exact constant-primer or identifier match. High-quality paired reads were merged using COPE v1.2.5, and each unique nucleotide sequence was defined as a clonotype. MiTCR v1.1 was used to align clonotypes to the IMGT TRBV, TRBD and TRBJ reference segments. Analysis was restricted to V-J combinations with a frequency above 0.0001, which covered roughly 99% of repertoires. The TCS score was defined as F50 (clonal expansion) divided by E x V (chaos), with BLOSUM62-based TCRdist calculated between CDR3 peptides within each V-J. Welch's t-statistics and random forest reduced 514 V-J features to about 13, which were used in a naive Bayes classifier (R e1071). Thyroid-blood repertoire similarity was quantified with the Morisita-Horn index. TCRdb applied fastp at Q25 and MiXCR to the public reads, then kept only in-frame beta chains. CDR3 protein sequences are deduplicated, and each keeps its most common genes and DNA. TCRdb assigned the V and J calls; the authors' analysis was not used. For this sample there are almost 600,000 distinct CDR3 sequences; 46% appear just once. The top ten clonotypes cover about 8% of the sample.

A patient counted as having stable Graves' hyperthyroidism if no progression to ophthalmopathy occurred over 18 months of follow-up. Hyperthyroidism patients were newly diagnosed, had a disease duration of under 2 months, and were aged 18 to 65 years. Exclusion was applied to patients with uncontrolled infections, other autoimmune diseases, pregnancy or lactation. Diagnoses were established on the basis of clinical symptoms, serum thyroxine and TRAb, thyroid ultrasound, and orbital computed tomography. Total RNA was extracted using Trizol reagent, and RNA quality was assessed on an Agilent 2100 Bioanalyzer.

The receptor was isolated from a woman aged 18-35 years with Graves' hyperthyroidism. Sequencing was performed on peripheral blood or thyroid tissue (not recorded which). The chain is made from TRBV7-9 and TRBJ2-6, and 7 junction bases match TRBD2. For the CDR3, the sequence is CGEGTYSGANVLTF. The nucleotide sequence is given as TGCGGGGAGGGGACTTACTCTGGGGCCAACGTCCTGACTTTC.